The next 25 T cell receptor beta chains were all read from a single sample in a study of OX40 agonist ivuxolimab in advanced cancers. Produced via immunoSEQ multiplex PCR; TCRdb's table is partial and in-frame only. In the table there are about 94,000 clones, over 75% of which are singletons. Here the sequenced sample was CD4+ or CD8+ T cells sorted from blood, taken in a trial of the OX40 agonist ivuxolimab. These TCRs come from an adult with an advanced solid tumor such as melanoma, head and neck, liver or kidney cancer.

The chain combines TRBV5-5 with TRBJ2-7, with D perhaps matching TRBD1 or TRBD2 (6 bases each). Trimming removed 0 bases at V and 6 bases at J, with 13 bases between. The V gene's germline CDR1 is SGHKS and CDR2 YYEKEE (reference sequence). This CDR3 contains 14 residues. The CDR3 here is CASSLGRGTGEQYF. The CDR3 DNA follows: TGTGCCAGCAGCTTGGGGAGGGGGACTGGCGAGCAGTACTTC.

This rearrangement joins TRBV7-9 to TRBJ1-2; TRBD1 is a possible D gene (6 bases). Trimming took off 5 bases at V and 5 bases at J, with 12 bases between the two ends. The CDR3 runs 13 residues. Germline CDR1 and CDR2: SEHNR and FQNEAQ (reference sequence). The CDR3 is CASSPTGNYGYTF. DNA of the CDR3: TGTGCCAGCAGCCCTACAGGGAATTATGGCTACACCTTC.

The chain couples TRBV9 to TRBJ1-1; D may be TRBD1 (5 bases). Looked up from germline, CDR1 is SGDLS and CDR2 is YYNGEE. V lost 1 base and J 1 base, leaving 8 bases between the germline ends. The CDR3 spans 14 residues. This chain's CDR3 is CASSVQGQNTEAFF. For the CDR3, the DNA is TGTGCCAGCAGCGTACAGGGCCAGAACACTGAAGCTTTCTTT. The full variable domain, its missing parts supplied by reference TRBV9 and TRBJ1-1, is DSGVTQTPKHLITATGQRVTLRCSPRSGDLSVYWYQQSLDQGLQFLIQYYNGEERAKGNILERFSAQQFPDLHSELNLSSLELGDSALYFCASSVQGQNTEAFFGQGTRLTVV.

The chain has TRBV11-2 and TRBJ2-1; D is unresolved. The CDR3 runs 14 residues. With 1 base removed from V and 2 bases from J, the gap between germline ends came to 6 bases. The germline CDR1 and CDR2 sequences are SGHAT and FQNNGV. The CDR3 bases are TGTGCCAGCAGCTTAGCGGGCACCTACAATGAGCAGTTCTTC. Its translation: CASSLAGTYNEQFF.

The table lists this clone with a few counts. The CDR3 DNA reads TGTGCCAGCAGCTTTGAGGGGCTTGGAAACACCATATATTTT. It encodes CASSFEGLGNTIYF. This sequence joins TRBV7-9 and TRBJ1-3; D perhaps matches TRBD1 (5 bases). V lost 3 bases and J 3 bases, leaving 9 bases between the germline ends. This CDR3 spans 14 amino acids. Germline V lookup: CDR1 SEHNR, CDR2 FQNEAQ (reference sequence). Based on the CDR3 plus reference TRBV7-9 and TRBJ1-3, the full variable domain is DTGVSQNPRHKITKRGQNVTFRCDPISEHNRLYWYRQTLGQGPEFLTYFQNEAQLEKSRLLSDRFSAERPKGSFSTLEIQRTEQGDSAMYLCASSFEGLGNTIYFGEGSWLTVV.

The V gene is TRBV5-1, the J gene TRBJ1-3; D is unresolved. Trimming left V 0 bases short and J 4 bases short, with 14 bases between. Looked up from germline, CDR1 is SGHRS and CDR2 is YFSETQ. CDR3 length: 16 residues. CDR3 residues: CASSLGPIGRGNTIYF. The DNA for the CDR3 is TGCGCCAGCAGCTTGGGACCCATAGGAAGAGGAAACACCATATATTTT.

The chain couples TRBV10-3 to TRBJ2-5; D call uncertain. The CDR3 sequence is 12 residues long. The germline V gene encodes CDR1 ENHRY and CDR2 SYGVKD. The germline V and J ends were trimmed by 4 bases and 3 bases, with 6 bases remaining between them. Written as DNA, the CDR3 is TGTGCCATCAGTGGGGTGAAAGAGACCCAGTACTTC. This encodes CAISGVKETQYF.

V usage is TRBV18 and J usage is TRBJ2-5; 9 bases fit TRBD2. This CDR3 region has 14 residues. V shed 2 bases, J shed 2 bases, and the junction held 0 bases outside the gene matches. Germline V gene data show CDR1 as KGHSH and CDR2 as LQKENI. CDR3 sequence reads: CASSPAGGQETQYF. The CDR3 DNA is TGTGCCAGCTCACCAGCGGGGGGGCAAGAGACCCAGTACTTC. The full variable domain, in which reference TRBV18 and TRBJ2-5 provide the parts outside the CDR3, is NAGVMQNPRHLVRRRGQEARLRCSPMKGHSHVYWYRQLPEEGLKFMVYLQKENIIDESGMPKERFSAEFPKEGPSILRIQQVVRGDSAAYFCASSPAGGQETQYFGPGTRLLVL.

For the CDR3, the DNA is TGTGCCAGCAGTGAAGGTCGGATTACCACCGGGGAGCTGTTTTTT. Translation: CASSEGRITTGELFF. The genes are TRBV6-1 and TRBJ2-2; D is unresolved. The CDR3 covers 15 residues. Germline V gene sequence: CDR1 MNHNS, CDR2 SASEGT. Trimming took 1 base from V and 4 from J, leaving 10 bases between them.

V gene TRBV29-1 combines with J gene TRBJ2-3; D is perhaps TRBD1 or TRBD2 (5 bases each). The germline CDR1 and CDR2 sequences are SQVTM and ANQGSEA. The V end was cut by 7 bases, the J end by 4 bases, with 15 bases between. The CDR3 sequence is 13 residues long. The CDR3 DNA follows: TGCAGCGCTCCGACAGAGGGCGCAGATACGCAGTATTTT. Translated, it gives CSAPTEGADTQYF.

V usage is TRBV2 and J usage is TRBJ1-4; no firm D call. V was trimmed by 7 bases and J by 0 bases, leaving 12 bases between them. Germline V CDR1 and CDR2: SNHLY, FYNNEI. CDR3 length: 15 residues. In nucleotides, the CDR3 is TGTGCCAGCAAGGTCAGAAAAGCAACTAATGAAAAACTGTTTTTT. Translation gives CASKVRKATNEKLFF.

The chain links TRBV15 to TRBJ2-1; D remains ambiguous. Per the germline V gene, CDR1 is LNHNV and CDR2 is YYDKDF (reference sequence). V lost 0 bases, J lost 5 bases, and 8 bases lay in between. This CDR3 spans 14 amino acids. CDR3 sequence (DNA): TGTGCCACCAGCAGAGAAGGCCAGGACAATGAGCAGTTCTTC. Its translation: CATSREGQDNEQFF.

The genes are TRBV30 and TRBJ1-2; a possible D gene is TRBD1 (5 bases). Germline V CDR1 and CDR2: GTSNPN, SVGIG (reference sequence). The CDR3 length is 16 residues. V gave up 1 base and J gave up 4 bases, with 19 bases separating them. CDR3 loop: CAWSDPRLGGVYGYTF. Written as DNA, the CDR3 is TGTGCCTGGAGTGACCCCCGTCTCGGGGGGGTCTATGGCTACACCTTC.

The V gene is TRBV18, the J gene TRBJ1-1; D is possibly TRBD1 (5 bases). The V end was cut by 7 bases, the J end by 1 base, with 19 bases between. The CDR3 runs to 16 residues. Germline CDR1 is KGHSH and CDR2 is LQKENI. CDR3 nucleotides: TGTGCCAGCTTTTATTATCCGGCAGGGTCGAACACTGAAGCTTTCTTT. Its translation: CASFYYPAGSNTEAFF.

CDR3 region: CASMLGQGETQYF. The CDR3 DNA sequence: TGTGCCAGCATGTTGGGACAGGGAGAGACCCAGTACTTC. The rearrangement joins TRBV6-6 to TRBJ2-5; TRBD1 aligns across 9 bases. The germline V gene encodes CDR1 MNHNY and CDR2 SVGAGI (reference sequence). The CDR3 is 13 residues long. The V segment lost 7 bases and the J segment 4 bases; nucleotides outside the gene matches: 4.

The genes are TRBV25-1 and TRBJ1-6, with TRBD1 matching over 7 bases. Germline V gene data show CDR1 as MGHDK and CDR2 as SYGVNS. The CDR3 consists of 16 residues. J lost 10 bases, V lost 3 bases, and 12 bases had no gene match. This chain's CDR3 is CASSEGGGQVRSPLHF. CDR3 bases: TGTGCCAGCAGTGAGGGAGGAGGACAGGTACGATCACCCCTCCACTTT.

The sample holds one count of this clone. This CDR3 is CASSGTQGSEKLFF. The CDR3 DNA reads TGTGCCAGCAGTGGGACCCAGGGTAGCGAAAAACTGTTTTTT. The chain recombines TRBV6-1 with TRBJ1-4; possibly TRBD1 for D (5 bases). CDR1 MNHNS and CDR2 SASEGT come from the germline V gene. This CDR3 comprises 14 residues. Trimming pared 4 bases from V and 8 bases from J, leaving 14 bases between.

This clone has more than one count but fewer than ten. The chain's CDR3 is CASSRQGPGETQYF. The CDR3 nucleotides read TGTGCCAGCAGCCGACAGGGACCGGGGGAGACCCAGTACTTC. The rearrangement joins TRBV9 to TRBJ2-5; 7 bases fit TRBD1. V was clipped by 4 bases and J by 5 bases; unmatched bases: 8. The CDR3 has 14 residues. Germline V gene data show CDR1 as SGDLS and CDR2 as YYNGEE.

In its sample, this clone was seen once. The chain uses TRBV10-3 and TRBJ2-3; D may be TRBD2 (6 bases). V was shortened by 7 bases and J by 0 bases, with 20 bases between the two germline ends. Germline V CDR1 and CDR2: ENHRY, SYGVKD. The CDR3 loop spans 17 amino acids. Here the CDR3 reads CAITQQLAGPSTDTQYF. CDR3 DNA: TGTGCCATCACCCAGCAGCTTGCGGGGCCCAGCACAGATACGCAGTATTTT.

The genes are TRBV7-2 and TRBJ2-3; D is uncertain. CDR1 SGHTA and CDR2 FQGNSA come from the germline V gene. The CDR3 contains 13 residues. The germline V and J ends were trimmed by 7 bases and 4 bases, with 12 bases remaining between them. The CDR3 region is CASTSYLSDTQYF. The CDR3 bases are TGTGCCAGCACCTCTTATCTTTCAGATACGCAGTATTTT.

This rearrangement joins TRBV6-1 to TRBJ2-2; the D gene is possibly TRBD1 (6 bases). The CDR3 totals 15 residues. Germline-derived CDR1 and CDR2 are MNHNS and SASEGT. Trimming took 4 bases from V and 8 from J, leaving 17 bases between them. Here the CDR3 reads CASSGQLQGTGELFF. CDR3 sequence (DNA): TGTGCCAGCAGTGGCCAACTACAGGGTACGGGGGAGCTGTTTTTT.

The J gene is TRBJ1-1, the V gene TRBV19; TRBD1 is a possible D gene (5 bases). CDR1 LNHDA and CDR2 SQIVND come from the germline V gene (reference sequence). This CDR3 spans 13 amino acids. Trimming stripped 6 bases from V and 5 bases from J, with 13 bases between. This chain's CDR3 is CASRPGHGTEAFF. CDR3 DNA sequence: TGTGCCAGTAGACCAGGGCACGGGACTGAAGCTTTCTTT.

This chain connects TRBV27 to TRBJ2-1; D may be TRBD1 (5 bases). Germline V gene lookup returns CDR1 MNHEY and CDR2 SMNVEV (reference sequence). This CDR3 has 16 residues. Trimming took off 3 bases at V and 6 bases at J, with 18 bases between the two ends. CDR3: CASSFIGQGERNEQFF. In DNA form, the CDR3 reads TGTGCCAGCAGTTTCATAGGCCAGGGTGAGCGCAATGAGCAGTTCTTC.

The chain uses TRBV7-2 and TRBJ2-1; 8 bases fit TRBD2. After removal of 5 bases from V and 6 bases from J, the junction contained 9 bases not matched to a gene. CDR1 is SGHTA and CDR2 is FQGNSA in the germline V gene. The CDR3 totals 15 residues. The CDR3 spells CASSPGRGGTNEQFF. The CDR3 coding sequence is TGTGCCAGCAGCCCCGGGCGCGGGGGGACCAATGAGCAGTTCTTC.

This clone was detected only once. The rearrangement links TRBV9 to TRBJ2-1, with unresolved D. The CDR3 is 14 residues long. V was shortened by 0 bases and J by 8 bases, with 12 bases between the two germline ends. The germline gives CDR1 SGDLS, CDR2 YYNGEE. The CDR3: CASSVESLSYEQFF. The CDR3 DNA follows: TGTGCCAGCAGCGTAGAGTCTCTTAGCTATGAGCAGTTCTTC.